This T cell receptor (beta chain) derives from a study of T cell repertoires in aging, cancer and after chemotherapy. About the study: Donor ages fell into six groups from 30 or younger up to 70 or older. Clear clonal overlap appeared across healthy donor samples taken over several months to years. The full dataset contained around 8.2 million TCR reads.

This clonotype is labeled medium-sized. The target antigen is unknown. TCR beta rearrangements were amplified from peripheral blood genomic DNA. The germline CDR1 and CDR2 sequences are LNHDA and SQIVND (reference sequence). The CDR3 consists of 15 residues. V lost 2 bases and J 2 bases, leaving 13 bases between the germline ends. TRB rearrangements spanning V, D and J were amplified using mixed TRB-A/B primers. From the multiplex PCR reads, TCRdb called clonotypes with MiXCR, one entry per CDR3 protein. Among 11,000 or so distinct CDR3 sequences, roughly a quarter were seen once, and the ten largest hold roughly 2%. Overall study findings and caveats: Untreated cancer patients had significantly lower blood TCR diversity than age-matched healthy donors.

The sequencing input was blood. The source of this sequence is a human donor in good health. The V call is TRBV19, the J call TRBJ2-7; D might be TRBD1 (7 bases). CDR3 sequence: CASSISGGTTYEQYF. CDR3 bases: TGTGCCAGTAGTATATCAGGGGGGACAACCTACGAGCAGTACTTC.